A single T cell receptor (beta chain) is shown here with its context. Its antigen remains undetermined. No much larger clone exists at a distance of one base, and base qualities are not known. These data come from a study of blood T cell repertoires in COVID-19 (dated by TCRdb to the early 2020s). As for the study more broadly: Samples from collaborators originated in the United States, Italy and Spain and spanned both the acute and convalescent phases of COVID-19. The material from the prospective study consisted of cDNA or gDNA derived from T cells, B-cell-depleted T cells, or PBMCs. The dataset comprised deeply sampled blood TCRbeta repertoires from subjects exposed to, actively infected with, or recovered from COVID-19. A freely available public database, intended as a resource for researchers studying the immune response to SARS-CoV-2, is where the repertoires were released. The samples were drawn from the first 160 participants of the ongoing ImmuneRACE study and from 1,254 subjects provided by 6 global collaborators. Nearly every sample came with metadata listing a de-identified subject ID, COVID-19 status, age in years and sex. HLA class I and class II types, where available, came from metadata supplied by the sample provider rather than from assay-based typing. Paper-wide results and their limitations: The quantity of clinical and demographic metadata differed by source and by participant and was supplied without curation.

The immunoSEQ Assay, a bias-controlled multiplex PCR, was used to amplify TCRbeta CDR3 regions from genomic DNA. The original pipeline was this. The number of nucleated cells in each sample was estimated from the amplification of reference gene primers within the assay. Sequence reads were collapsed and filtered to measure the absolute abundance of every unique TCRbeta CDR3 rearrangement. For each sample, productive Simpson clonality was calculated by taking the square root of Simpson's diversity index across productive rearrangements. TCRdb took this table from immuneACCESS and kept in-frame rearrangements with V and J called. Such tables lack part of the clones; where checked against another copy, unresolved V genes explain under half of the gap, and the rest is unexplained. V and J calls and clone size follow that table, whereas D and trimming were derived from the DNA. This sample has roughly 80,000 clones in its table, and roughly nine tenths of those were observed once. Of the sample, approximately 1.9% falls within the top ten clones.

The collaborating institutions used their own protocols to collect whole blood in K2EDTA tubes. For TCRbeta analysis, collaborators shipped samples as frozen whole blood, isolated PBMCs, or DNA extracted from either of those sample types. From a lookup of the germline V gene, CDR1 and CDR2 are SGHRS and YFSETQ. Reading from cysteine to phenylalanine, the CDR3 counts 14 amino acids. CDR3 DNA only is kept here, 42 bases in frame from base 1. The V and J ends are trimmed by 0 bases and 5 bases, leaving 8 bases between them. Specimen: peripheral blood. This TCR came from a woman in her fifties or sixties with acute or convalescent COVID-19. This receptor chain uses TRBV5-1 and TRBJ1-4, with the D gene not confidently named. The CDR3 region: CASSLAGMNEKLFF. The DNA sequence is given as TGCGCCAGCAGCTTGGCCGGGATGAATGAAAAACTGTTTTTT.